The 9 T cell receptor beta chains given below trace back to one sample, sequenced in a study of T cells in Graves' hyperthyroidism and ophthalmopathy. RNA transcripts provided the source from which TCR beta CDR3 regions were amplified. Using the HTBI primer set, a first-round RT-PCR was run on the TCR CDR3. TCRdb reprocessed the multiplex PCR reads with MiXCR, giving one entry per CDR3 protein. The sample includes some 180,000 distinct CDR3 sequences, about a sixth of them seen just once. Sequencing was carried out using blood. All receptors come from a woman aged 50 to 60 with Graves' hyperthyroidism.

The chain has TRBV5-4 and TRBJ1-4; D is uncertain. The ends were cut back, 0 bases at V and 5 bases at J, with 11 bases in the middle. This CDR3 has 15 amino acids. CDR1 is SGHNT, CDR2 YYREEE, per germline (reference sequence). For the CDR3, the DNA is TGTGCCAGCAGCTTGGTTGGGGAGTCGAATGAAAAACTGTTTTTT. It translates to CASSLVGESNEKLFF.

The chain recombines TRBV3-1 with TRBJ2-7, with TRBD1 matching 8 bases. The CDR3 length is 14 residues. Germline CDR1 and CDR2: LGHDT and YNNKEL (reference sequence). The ends lost 7 bases at V and 3 bases at J; junction bases unmatched: 8. As DNA, the CDR3 is TGTGCCAGCACCAGGGGACAGGCTCTCTACGAGCAGTACTTC. This codes for CASTRGQALYEQYF.

This clonotype was counted many times. J is TRBJ2-5 and V is TRBV5-1, with 7 bases lining up with TRBD1. Trimming removed 4 bases from V and 3 bases from J; junction bases left unmatched: 15. The length of the CDR3 is 17 residues. Germline V gene sequence: CDR1 SGHRS, CDR2 YFSETQ. The CDR3 DNA sequence: TGCGCCAGCAGCACACCCCGCCAGGGGGTTCCCGAAGAGACCCAGTACTTC. It is translated as CASSTPRQGVPEETQYF.

This chain uses TRBV25-1 with TRBJ1-1; maybe TRBD1 (6 bases). The germline V gene encodes CDR1 MGHDK and CDR2 SYGVNS. The CDR3 is 13 amino acids. V was cut by 6 bases and J by 3 bases, with 11 bases left in between. In nucleotides, the CDR3 is TGTGCCAGCAGCCCGGGGGCTTACACTGAAGCTTTCTTT. Protein: CASSPGAYTEAFF.

This clonotype was counted a few times. This chain joins TRBV13 and TRBJ2-7; 8 bases fit TRBD2. Germline V gene sequence: CDR1 PRHDT, CDR2 FYEKMQ (reference sequence). The V and J ends lost 0 bases and 3 bases, in that order; junction bases with no gene match: 4. CDR3 size: 15 residues. CDR3 DNA: TGTGCCAGCAGCTTAGGACGCGGGAGGCTCTACGAGCAGTACTTC. It yields the protein CASSLGRGRLYEQYF.

Only a few counts were recorded for this clonotype. The chain has TRBV20-1 and TRBJ1-2; the match to TRBD1 covers 8 bases. This CDR3 comprises 15 residues. Trimming cost V 0 bases and J 7 bases; bases outside gene matches: 10. Per germline, CDR1 DFQATT and CDR2 SNEGSKA (reference sequence). The DNA for the CDR3 is TGCAGTGCTAGAGATTTGGGCAGGGGGCATTCTGGCTACACCTTC. Protein: CSARDLGRGHSGYTF.

This clonotype occurred many times. J is TRBJ2-7 and V is TRBV27; tentative D call: TRBD1 (6 bases). Trimming cost V 6 bases and J 1 base, with 13 bases left between them. Germline loops: CDR1 MNHEY, CDR2 SMNVEV (reference sequence). The CDR3 loop spans 14 amino acids. Here the CDR3 DNA reads TGTGCCAGCAGCCTGGACAGTCATTCCTACGAGCAGTACTTC. Protein: CASSLDSHSYEQYF.

V gene TRBV30 combines with J gene TRBJ2-2; possibly TRBD2 for D (5 bases). Trimming took off 5 bases at V and 7 bases at J, with 14 bases between the two ends. Germline CDR1 reads GTSNPN; CDR2 reads SVGIG (reference sequence). The CDR3 has 13 residues. Here the CDR3 DNA reads TGTGCCTGGGGGGAGATTCTAGGCGGGGAGCTGTTTTTT. It yields the protein CAWGEILGGELFF.

This clonotype showed up many times. This chain uses TRBV7-8 with TRBJ2-2; no clear D gene. Trimming removed 0 bases at V and 2 bases at J, with 4 bases between. The CDR3 runs to 14 residues. Germline values: CDR1 SGHVS, CDR2 FQNEAQ. CDR3 in amino acids: CASSLAGNTGELFF. CDR3 DNA: TGTGCCAGCAGCTTAGCGGGAAACACCGGGGAGCTGTTTTTT. The full variable domain, with the rest looked up from reference TRBV7-8 and TRBJ2-2, is GAGVSQSPRYKVAKRGQDVALRCDPISGHVSLFWYQQALGQGPEFLTYFQNEAQLDKSGLPSDRFFAERPEGSVSTLKIQRTQQEDSAVYLCASSLAGNTGELFFGEGSRLTVL.